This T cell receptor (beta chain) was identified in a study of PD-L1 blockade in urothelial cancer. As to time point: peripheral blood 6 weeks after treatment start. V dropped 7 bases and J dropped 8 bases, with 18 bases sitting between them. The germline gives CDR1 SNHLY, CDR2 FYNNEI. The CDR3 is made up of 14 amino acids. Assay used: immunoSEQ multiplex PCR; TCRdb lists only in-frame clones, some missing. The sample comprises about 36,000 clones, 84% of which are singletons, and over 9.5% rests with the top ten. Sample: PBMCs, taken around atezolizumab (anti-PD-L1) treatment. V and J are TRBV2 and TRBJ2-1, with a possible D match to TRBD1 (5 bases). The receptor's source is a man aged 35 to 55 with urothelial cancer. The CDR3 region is CASTPSTVRDEQFF. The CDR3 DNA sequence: TGTGCCAGCACCCCCTCGACAGTTAGAGATGAGCAGTTCTTC.